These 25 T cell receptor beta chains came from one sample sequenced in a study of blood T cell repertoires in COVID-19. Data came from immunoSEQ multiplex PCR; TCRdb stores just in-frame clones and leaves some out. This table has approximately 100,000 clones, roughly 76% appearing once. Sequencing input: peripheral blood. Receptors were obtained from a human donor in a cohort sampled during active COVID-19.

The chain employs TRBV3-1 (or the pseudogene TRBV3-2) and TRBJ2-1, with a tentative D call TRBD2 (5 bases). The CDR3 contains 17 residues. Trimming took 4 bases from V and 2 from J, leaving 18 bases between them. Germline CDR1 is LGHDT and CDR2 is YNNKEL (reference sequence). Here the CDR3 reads CASSRARSAKAYNEQFF. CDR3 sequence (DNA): TGTGCCAGCAGCCGGGCCCGTAGCGCCAAGGCCTACAATGAGCAGTTCTTC.

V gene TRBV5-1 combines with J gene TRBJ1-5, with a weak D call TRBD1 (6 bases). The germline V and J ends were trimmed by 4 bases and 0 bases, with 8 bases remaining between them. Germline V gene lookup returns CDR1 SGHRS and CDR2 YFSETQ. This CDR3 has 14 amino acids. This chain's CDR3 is CASSPGASNQPQHF. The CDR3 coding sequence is TGCGCCAGCAGCCCAGGGGCTAGCAATCAGCCCCAGCATTTT.

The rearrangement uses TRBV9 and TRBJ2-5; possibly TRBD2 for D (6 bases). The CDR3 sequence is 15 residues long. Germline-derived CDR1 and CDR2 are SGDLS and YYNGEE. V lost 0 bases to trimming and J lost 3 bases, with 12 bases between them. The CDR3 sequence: CASSVAPSGEETQYF. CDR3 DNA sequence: TGTGCCAGCAGCGTAGCCCCCTCGGGGGAAGAGACCCAGTACTTC.

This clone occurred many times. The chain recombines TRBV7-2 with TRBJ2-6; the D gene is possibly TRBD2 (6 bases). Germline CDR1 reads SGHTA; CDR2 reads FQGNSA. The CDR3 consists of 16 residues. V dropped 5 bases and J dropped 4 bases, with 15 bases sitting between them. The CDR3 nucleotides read TGTGCCAGCAGCGTCCAAGGGGCGGGAGGGGCCAACGTCCTGACTTTC. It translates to CASSVQGAGGANVLTF.

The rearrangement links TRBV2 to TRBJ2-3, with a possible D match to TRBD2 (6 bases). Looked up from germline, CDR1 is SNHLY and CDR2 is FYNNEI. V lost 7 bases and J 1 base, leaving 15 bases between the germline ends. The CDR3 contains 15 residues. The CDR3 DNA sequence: TGTGCCAGCACCTATGGAGGGTACGGCACAGATACGCAGTATTTT. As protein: CASTYGGYGTDTQYF.

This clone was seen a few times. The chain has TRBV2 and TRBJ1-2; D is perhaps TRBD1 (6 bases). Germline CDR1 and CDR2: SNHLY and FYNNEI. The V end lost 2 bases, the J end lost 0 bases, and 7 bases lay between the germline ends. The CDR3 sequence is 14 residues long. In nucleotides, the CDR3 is TGTGCCAGCAGTGAAAGGGACACTAACTATGGCTACACCTTC. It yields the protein CASSERDTNYGYTF.

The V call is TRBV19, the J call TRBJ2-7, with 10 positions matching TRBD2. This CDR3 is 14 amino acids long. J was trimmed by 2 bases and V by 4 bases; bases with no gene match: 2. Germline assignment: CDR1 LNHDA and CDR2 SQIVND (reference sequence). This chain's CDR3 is CASSRSGGAYEQYF. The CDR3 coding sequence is TGTGCCAGTAGTAGAAGCGGGGGGGCCTACGAGCAGTACTTC. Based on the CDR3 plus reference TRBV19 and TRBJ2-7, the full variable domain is DGGITQSPKYLFRKEGQNVTLSCEQNLNHDAMYWYRQDPGQGLRLIYYSQIVNDFQKGDIAEGYSVSREKKESFPLTVTSAQKNPTAFYLCASSRSGGAYEQYFGPGTRLTVT.

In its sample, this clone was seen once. The CDR3 bases are TGTGCCAGCAACTGTCCGGCAGGAGGGAACACCGGGGAGCTGTTTTTT. Its translation: CASNCPAGGNTGELFF. The V gene is TRBV27, the J gene TRBJ2-2; TRBD2 might be the D (5 bases). In germline, CDR1 is MNHEY, CDR2 SMNVEV (reference sequence). This CDR3 comprises 16 residues. V was trimmed by 7 bases and J by 1 base, leaving 16 bases between them.

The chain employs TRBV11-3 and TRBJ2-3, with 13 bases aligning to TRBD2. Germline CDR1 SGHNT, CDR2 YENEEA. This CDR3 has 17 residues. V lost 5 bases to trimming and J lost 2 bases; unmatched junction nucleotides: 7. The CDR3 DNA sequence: TGTGCCAGCAGCGCCTGGACTAGCGGGGGAGTCACAGATACGCAGTATTTT. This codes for CASSAWTSGGVTDTQYF.

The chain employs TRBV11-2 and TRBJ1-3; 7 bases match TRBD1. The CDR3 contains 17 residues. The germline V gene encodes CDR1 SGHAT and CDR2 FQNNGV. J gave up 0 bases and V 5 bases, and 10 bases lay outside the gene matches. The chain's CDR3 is CASSQVTGSFSGNTIYF. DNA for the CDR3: TGTGCCAGCAGCCAAGTGACAGGGTCCTTCTCTGGAAACACCATATATTTT. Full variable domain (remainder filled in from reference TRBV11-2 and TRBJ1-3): EAGVAQSPRYKIIEKRQSVAFWCNPISGHATLYWYQQILGQGPKLLIQFQNNGVVDDSQLPKDRFSAERLKGVDSTLKIQPAKLEDSAVYLCASSQVTGSFSGNTIYFGEGSWLTVV.

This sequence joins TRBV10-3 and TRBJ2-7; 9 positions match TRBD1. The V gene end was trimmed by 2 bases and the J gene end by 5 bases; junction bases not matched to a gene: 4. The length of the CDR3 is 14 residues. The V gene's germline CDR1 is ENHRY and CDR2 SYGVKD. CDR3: CAISETGGVHEQYF. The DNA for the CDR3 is TGTGCCATCAGTGAGACAGGGGGCGTCCACGAGCAGTACTTC.

The CDR3 DNA reads TGTGCCAGCAGCTTAGGACTGCCCGGGGAGCTGTTTTTT. Its protein product is CASSLGLPGELFF. This chain joins TRBV7-6 and TRBJ2-2, with unresolved D. From germline, CDR1 is SGHVS and CDR2 FNYEAQ. V gave up 1 base and J gave up 6 bases, with 6 bases separating them. CDR3 length equals 13 residues. Drawing the rest from reference TRBV7-6 and TRBJ2-2, the complete variable domain is GAGVSQSPRYKVTKRGQDVALRCDPISGHVSLYWYRQALGQGPEFLTYFNYEAQQDKSGLPNDRFSAERPEGSISTLTIQRTEQRDSAMYRCASSLGLPGELFFGEGSRLTVL.

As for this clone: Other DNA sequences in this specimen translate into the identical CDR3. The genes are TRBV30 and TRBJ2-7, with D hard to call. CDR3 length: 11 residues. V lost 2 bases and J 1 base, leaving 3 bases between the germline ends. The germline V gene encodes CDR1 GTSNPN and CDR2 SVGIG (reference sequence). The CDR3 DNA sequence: TGTGCCTGGAGTCGGTCCTACGAGCAGTACTTC. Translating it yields CAWSRSYEQYF.

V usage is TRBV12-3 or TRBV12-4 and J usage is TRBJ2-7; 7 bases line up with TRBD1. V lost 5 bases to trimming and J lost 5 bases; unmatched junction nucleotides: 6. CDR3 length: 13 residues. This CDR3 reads CASSDDRAHEQYF. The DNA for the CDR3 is TGTGCCAGCAGTGACGACAGGGCCCACGAGCAGTACTTC.

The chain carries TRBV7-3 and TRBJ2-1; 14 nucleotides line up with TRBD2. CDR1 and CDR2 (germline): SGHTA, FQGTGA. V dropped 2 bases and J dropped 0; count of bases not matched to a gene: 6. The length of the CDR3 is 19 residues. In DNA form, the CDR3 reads TGTGCCAGCAGCTTATGGGGACTAGCGGGGGAGAGCTCCTACAATGAGCAGTTCTTC. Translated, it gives CASSLWGLAGESSYNEQFF. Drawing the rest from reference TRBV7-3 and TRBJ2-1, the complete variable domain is GAGVSQTPSNKVTEKGKYVELRCDPISGHTALYWYRQSLGQGPEFLIYFQGTGAADDSGLPNDRFFAVRPEGSVSTLKIQRTERGDSAVYLCASSLWGLAGESSYNEQFFGPGTRLTVL.

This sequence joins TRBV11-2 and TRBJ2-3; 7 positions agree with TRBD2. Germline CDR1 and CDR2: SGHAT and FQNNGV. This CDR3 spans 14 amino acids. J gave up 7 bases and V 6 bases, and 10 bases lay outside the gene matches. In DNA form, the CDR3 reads TGTGCCAGCAGTCCCGGGACTACGGCATATACGCAGTATTTT. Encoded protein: CASSPGTTAYTQYF.

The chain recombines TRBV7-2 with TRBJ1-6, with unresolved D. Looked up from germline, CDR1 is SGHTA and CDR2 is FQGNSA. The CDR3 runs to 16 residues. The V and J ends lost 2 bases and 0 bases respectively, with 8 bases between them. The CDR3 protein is CASSLMRSSYNSPLHF. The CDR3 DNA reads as TGTGCCAGCAGCTTAATGAGGAGCTCCTATAATTCACCCCTCCACTTT.

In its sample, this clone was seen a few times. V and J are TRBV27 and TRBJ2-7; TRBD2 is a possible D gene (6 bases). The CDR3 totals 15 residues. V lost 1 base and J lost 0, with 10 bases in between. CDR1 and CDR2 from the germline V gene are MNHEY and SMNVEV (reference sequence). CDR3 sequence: CASSLYSGPSYEQYF. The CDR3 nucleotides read TGTGCCAGCAGTTTATACAGCGGGCCCTCCTACGAGCAGTACTTC.

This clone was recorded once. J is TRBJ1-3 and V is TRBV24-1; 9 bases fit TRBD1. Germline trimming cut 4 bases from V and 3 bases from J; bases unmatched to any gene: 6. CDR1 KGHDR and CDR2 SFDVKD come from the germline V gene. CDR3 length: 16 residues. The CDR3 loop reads CATSDPKTGGGNTIYF. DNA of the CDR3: TGTGCCACCAGTGACCCCAAGACAGGGGGTGGAAACACCATATATTTT.

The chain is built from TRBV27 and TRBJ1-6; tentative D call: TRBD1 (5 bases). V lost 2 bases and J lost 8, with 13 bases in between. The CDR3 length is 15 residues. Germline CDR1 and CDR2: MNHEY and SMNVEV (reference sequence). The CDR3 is CASSLGAGVDSPLHF. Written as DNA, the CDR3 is TGTGCCAGCAGTTTAGGGGCAGGAGTGGATTCACCCCTCCACTTT.

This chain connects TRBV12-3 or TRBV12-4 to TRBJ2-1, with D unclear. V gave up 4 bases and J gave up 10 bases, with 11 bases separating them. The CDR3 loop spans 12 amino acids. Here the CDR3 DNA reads TGTGCCAGCAGTTCGTCAACTCGGGAGCAGTTCTTC. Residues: CASSSSTREQFF.

CDR3 DNA sequence: TGTGCCAGCAGCTTGGGACTAGCGGATACAGATACGCAGTATTTT. Protein: CASSLGLADTDTQYF. The rearrangement joins TRBV5-4 to TRBJ2-3, with TRBD2 matching over 9 bases. Unmatched junction bases numbered 2, after V lost 0 bases and J lost 3 bases. CDR1 and CDR2 from the germline V gene are SGHNT and YYREEE (reference sequence). The CDR3 loop spans 15 amino acids.

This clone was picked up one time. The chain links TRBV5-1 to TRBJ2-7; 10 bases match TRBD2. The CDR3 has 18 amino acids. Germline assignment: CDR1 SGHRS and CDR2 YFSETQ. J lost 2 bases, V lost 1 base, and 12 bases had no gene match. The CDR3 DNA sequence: TGCGCCAGCAGCTTGTCCCTACTAGCGGGGCGGGGAACCTACGAGCAGTACTTC. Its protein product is CASSLSLLAGRGTYEQYF.

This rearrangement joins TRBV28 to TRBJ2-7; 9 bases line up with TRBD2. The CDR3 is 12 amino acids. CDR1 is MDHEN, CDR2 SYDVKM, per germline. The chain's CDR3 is CGTIAGVHEQYF. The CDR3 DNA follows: TGTGGGACCATAGCGGGAGTCCACGAGCAGTACTTC. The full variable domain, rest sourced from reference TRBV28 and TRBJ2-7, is DVKVTQSSRYLVKRTGEKVFLECVQDMDHENMFWYRQDPGLGLRLIYFSYDVKMKEKGDIPEGYSVSREKKERFSLILESASTNQTSMYLCGTIAGVHEQYFGPGTRLTVT.

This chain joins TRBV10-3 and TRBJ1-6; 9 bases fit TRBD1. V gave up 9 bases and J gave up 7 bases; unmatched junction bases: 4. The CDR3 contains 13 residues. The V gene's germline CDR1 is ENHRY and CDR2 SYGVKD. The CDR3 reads CAIGDRENSPLHF. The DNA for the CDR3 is TGTGCCATTGGGGACAGGGAAAATTCACCCCTCCACTTT.